Shown below are 22 T cell receptor beta chains from a single sample sequenced in a study of kidney transplant recipient with SARS-CoV-2 infection. TCRdb analysed the reads with MiXCR anew, one entry per CDR3 protein. The data hold under 300,000 distinct CDR3 sequences, with 29% observed a single time. Sequencing was performed on a blood sample, taken at baseline and on day 111 from a kidney transplant recipient. Every receptor here comes from a male patient between 25 and 39 years old who had COVID-19 and was a kidney transplant recipient. Part of the T cell pool may stem from the graft donor.

The chain is built from TRBV6-2 or TRBV6-3 and TRBJ1-2, with unresolved D. The CDR3 consists of 17 residues. The germline V gene encodes CDR1 MNHEY and CDR2 SVGEGT. The V and J ends lost 5 bases and 4 bases respectively, with 23 bases between them. The CDR3 is CASSRLHCIGRTYGYTF. The CDR3 DNA reads TGTGCCAGCAGTAGACTACACTGCATCGGAAGGACCTATGGCTACACCTTC.

Ten or more counts support this clonotype. This chain joins TRBV13 and TRBJ2-1, with D possibly TRBD2 on 5 matching bases. V shed 6 bases and J shed 3 bases, with 12 bases lying between them. The CDR3 loop spans 14 amino acids. CDR1 is PRHDT and CDR2 is FYEKMQ in the germline V gene (reference sequence). DNA of the CDR3: TGTGCCAGCAGTTCTTTACGGGACTACAATGAGCAGTTCTTC. Translation: CASSSLRDYNEQFF.

This clonotype was detected many times. The chain couples TRBV19 to TRBJ1-2; D is uncertain. Germline V gene lookup returns CDR1 LNHDA and CDR2 SQIVND (reference sequence). V dropped 5 bases and J dropped 4 bases, with 23 bases sitting between them. The CDR3 extends over 17 amino acids. CDR3 nucleotide sequence: TGTGCCAGTAGTGTCAGGATGACAAATCGAAAGACCTATGGCTACACCTTC. This encodes CASSVRMTNRKTYGYTF.

This clonotype was detected only once. A read error may be the cause here, since a much bigger clone is one base away. The rearrangement uses TRBV30 and TRBJ1-2, with no clear D. The CDR3 is made up of 10 amino acids. Looked up from germline, CDR1 is GTSNPN and CDR2 is SVGIG (reference sequence). DNA of the CDR3: TGTGCCACCCTAGACTATGGCTACGCCTTC. It codes for CATLDYGYAF.

Concerning this clonotype itself: At one of its ends the junction is not consistent with the germline gene, which may arise from a read error. The CDR3 protein is CAGSQEGRAGPDTQYF. The CDR3, as DNA: TGTGCCGGCAGCCAAGAAGGTAGAGCGGGGCCAGATACGCAGTATTTT. The chain carries TRBV4-2 and TRBJ2-3; 7 bases are shared with TRBD2. The length of the CDR3 is 16 residues. The germline gives CDR1 LGHNA, CDR2 YNFKEQ.

As DNA, the CDR3 is TGTGCCAGCAAGCCGTTCGTTAGCTACACAATTCGCACTGAAGCTTTCTTT. This sequence encodes CASKPFVSYTIRTEAFF. The rearrangement joins TRBV21-1 to TRBJ1-1. TRBV21-1 is flagged as a pseudogene. This CDR3 spans 17 amino acids.

This clonotype was seen ten or more times. The chain employs TRBV10-3 and TRBJ2-5; D is possibly TRBD1 or TRBD2 (5 bases each). The CDR3 is made up of 14 amino acids. CDR1 is ENHRY, CDR2 SYGVKD, per germline. Trimming removed 2 bases at V and 1 base at J, with 8 bases between. CDR3 in amino acids: CAISEGGIQETQYF. CDR3 in DNA: TGTGCCATCAGTGAGGGGGGTATCCAAGAGACCCAGTACTTC.

The chain joins TRBV19 to TRBJ2-1, with 9 bases matching TRBD2. The CDR3 runs to 15 residues. In germline, CDR1 is LNHDA, CDR2 SQIVND (reference sequence). J was trimmed by 4 bases and V by 1 base; bases with no gene match: 2. The CDR3 DNA is TGTGCCAGTAGTATAGTAGCGGGAGCGTACAATGAGCAGTTCTTC. It is translated as CASSIVAGAYNEQFF.

Comment on this clonotype: Given a much more abundant clone one base away, this may be a read error. The chain joins TRBV19 to TRBJ2-7; 7 nucleotides line up with TRBD1. V shed 2 bases and J 2 bases; nucleotides not matched to a gene: 12. Germline V gene lookup returns CDR1 LNHDA and CDR2 SQIVND (reference sequence). This CDR3 is built from 17 residues. CDR3 protein: CASSISGAGQAPYEQYF. The CDR3 coding sequence is TGTGCCAGTAGTATATCAGGGGCCGGACAGGCGCCCTACGAGCAGTACTTC.

Points on this clonotype: Possible read error: a much larger clone is one base away. Because it lacks the conserved phenylalanine or tryptophan at the end, this CDR3 is likely a read error. No DNA is shown, since the ends of the CDR3 on it are uncertain; the CDR3 is the one TCRdb lists. The gene calls are TRBV8-2 and TRBJ1-2. TRBV8-2 has pseudogene status. Both ends counted, the CDR3 spans 16 residues. CDR3: CGSTSCDSRKTYGYTL.

This clonotype came up many times. The chain employs TRBV6-5 and TRBJ1-5; TRBD1 matches at 8 bases. The CDR3 spans 18 residues. With 0 bases clipped from V and 6 bases from J, the junction kept 13 bases outside the gene matches. Per the germline V gene, CDR1 is MNHEY and CDR2 is SVGAGI. The CDR3 nucleotides are TGTGCCAGCAGTTACTCGAATGGGGTGGGACAGGTTTCTCAGCCCCAGCATTTT. Translated, it gives CASSYSNGVGQVSQPQHF.

As concerns this clonotype: This may stem from a read error, because a much larger clone lies one nucleotide away. The rearrangement joins TRBV6-2 or TRBV6-3 to TRBJ2-7; possible D gene TRBD2, 7 bases. The J call is doubtful: the DNA matches TRBJ2-5 better. This CDR3 spans 21 amino acids. Germline V gene data show CDR1 as MNHEY and CDR2 as SVGEGT. The DNA for the CDR3 is TGTGCCAGCAGTTACAAGGCTGAAGACAGGCCCTTGACGGGGGAGGGGGAGACCCAGTACTTC. This translates into CASSYKAEDRPLTGEGETQYF.

The table lists this clonotype with many counts. V and J are TRBV25-1 and TRBJ2-3, with 13 bases that match TRBD2. The junction had 12 bases not matched to a gene; V was cut back by 10 bases and J by 5 bases. From germline, CDR1 is MGHDK and CDR2 SYGVNS. CDR3 length: 16 residues. Written as DNA, the CDR3 is TGTGCCACCATACCCGGACTAGCGGGAGTAGAAGATACGCAGTATTTT. Translated: CATIPGLAGVEDTQYF. Full variable domain (remainder filled in from reference TRBV25-1 and TRBJ2-3): EADIYQTPRYLVIGTGKKITLECSQTMGHDKMYWYQQDPGMELHLIHYSYGVNSTEKGDLSSESTVSRIRTEHFPLTLESARPSHTSQYLCATIPGLAGVEDTQYFGPGTRLTVL.

This rearrangement joins TRBV3-1 to TRBJ2-5; D uncertain. V was clipped by 5 bases and J by 5 bases, with 24 bases between them. Germline values: CDR1 LGHDT, CDR2 YNNKEL (reference sequence). CDR3 length: 17 residues. The CDR3 is CASSCADPISFSETQYF. The CDR3 DNA reads TGTGCCAGCAGCTGTGCCGATCCCATTTCTTTCTCTGAGACCCAGTACTTC.

As concerns this clonotype: A clone one base away is much larger, so this may be a read error. The chain carries TRBV3-1 and TRBJ1-2; no clear D. This CDR3 has 17 residues. The V and J ends lost 7 bases and 4 bases respectively, with 25 bases between them. Germline CDR1 is LGHDT and CDR2 is YNNKEL (reference sequence). CDR3 nucleotides: TGTGCCAGCAACAGATCTCTCACCCTTCGAAAGACCTATGGCTACACCTTC. It codes for CASNRSLTLRKTYGYTF.

With regard to this clonotype: A single base separates this from a much larger clone, so it may be a read error. The rearrangement links TRBV5-6 to TRBJ2-1; D is unresolved. This CDR3 spans 13 amino acids. CDR1 SGHDT and CDR2 YYEEEE come from the germline V gene. CDR3 residues: CASSWSRYNERFF. The CDR3 DNA reads TGTGCCAGCAGCTGGTCCCGGTACAATGAGCGGTTCTTC. Looking up the rest from reference TRBV5-6 and TRBJ2-1 gives the full variable domain: DAGVTQSPTHLIKTRGQQVTLRCSPKSGHDTVSWYQQALGQGPQFIFQYYEEEERQRGNFPDRFSGHQFPNYSSELNVNALLLGDSALYLCASSWSRYNERFFGPGTRLTVL.

Comments on this clonotype: A clone one base away is much larger, so this may be a read error. The chain recombines TRBV6-6 with TRBJ2-1, with TRBD2 as a possible D gene (5 bases). The CDR3 contains 15 residues. Germline V gene sequence: CDR1 MNHNY, CDR2 SVGAGI (reference sequence). Deletions cut 6 bases from V and 5 bases from J, with 17 bases between. The CDR3 region has the DNA TGTGCCAGCAGCCTAGGACGGGGAGCAGACAATGAGCAGTTCTTC. Translating gives CASSLGRGADNEQFF.

Many counts were recorded for this clonotype. J is TRBJ2-3 and V is TRBV28; D is undetermined. CDR1 MDHEN and CDR2 SYDVKM come from the germline V gene. The ends were cut back, 6 bases at V and 4 bases at J, with 11 bases in the middle. There are 13 residues in the CDR3. The chain's CDR3 is CASSRVSADTQYF. The DNA for the CDR3 is TGTGCCAGCAGCAGAGTCAGCGCAGATACGCAGTATTTT.

This clonotype turned up a few times. V and J are TRBV20-1 and TRBJ2-1, with a weak D call TRBD1 (6 bases). The CDR3 runs 14 residues. The germline gives CDR1 DFQATT, CDR2 SNEGSKA (reference sequence). V was cut by 6 bases and J by 4 bases, with 16 bases left in between. CDR3 in DNA: TGCAGTGCAAACAGGGCACCTTTTTACAATGAGCAGTTCTTC. The encoded protein is CSANRAPFYNEQFF.

Concerning this clonotype itself: This sequence may be a read error, since a much larger clone differs from it by one base. The V gene is TRBV30, the J gene TRBJ1-2, with D uncertain. V shed 5 bases and J shed 4 bases, with 23 bases lying between them. Germline CDR1 GTSNPN, CDR2 SVGIG (reference sequence). This CDR3 has 16 amino acids. CDR3 sequence: CAWRTARYRKTYGYTF. DNA of the CDR3: TGTGCCTGGCGAACCGCGCGTTATAGAAAGACCTATGGCTACACCTTC.

This clonotype was found many times. The chain links TRBV6-5 to TRBJ1-5; possible D gene TRBD1, 5 bases. Germline V gene lookup returns CDR1 MNHEY and CDR2 SVGAGI. The V end lost 5 bases, the J end lost 5 bases, and 13 bases lay between the germline ends. The CDR3 length is 14 residues. CDR3 protein: CASSVPGGDQPQHF. In nucleotides, the CDR3 is TGTGCCAGCAGTGTACCGGGGGGGGATCAGCCCCAGCATTTT.

A few counts support this clonotype. A much larger clone is a single base away; this may be a read error. The chain combines TRBV13 with TRBJ2-7; 8 bases map to TRBD1. The CDR3 has 14 residues. Germline loops: CDR1 PRHDT, CDR2 FYEKMQ (reference sequence). V lost 4 bases and J lost 6; bases outside the gene matches: 8. The CDR3 spells CASSSTGDGSEQYF. CDR3 DNA: TGTGCCAGCAGCTCGACAGGGGATGGGAGCGAGCAGTACTTC.